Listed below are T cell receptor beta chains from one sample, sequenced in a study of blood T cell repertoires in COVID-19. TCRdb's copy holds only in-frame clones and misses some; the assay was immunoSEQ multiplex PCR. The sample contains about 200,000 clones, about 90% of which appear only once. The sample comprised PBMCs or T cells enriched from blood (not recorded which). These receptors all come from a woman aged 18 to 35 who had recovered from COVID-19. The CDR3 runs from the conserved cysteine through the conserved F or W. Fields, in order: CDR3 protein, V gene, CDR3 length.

CDR3aa: CASSQTGQANYGYTF; v_gene: TRBV4-1; len: 15
CDR3aa: CASSLANQIGTEAFF; v_gene: TRBV18; len: 15
CDR3aa: CSAGRENSPLHF; v_gene: TRBV29-1; len: 12
CDR3aa: CASSPDRGYYGYTF; v_gene: TRBV7-2; len: 14
CDR3aa: CASRGGVVGTEAFF; v_gene: TRBV6-5; len: 14
CDR3aa: CASSLARDSQYF; v_gene: TRBV18; len: 12
CDR3aa: CASSLGGSGQPQHF; v_gene: TRBV5-1; len: 14
CDR3aa: CASSLHQLVQPQHF; v_gene: TRBV28; len: 14
CDR3aa: CASRETGLNTEAFF; v_gene: TRBV6-5; len: 14
CDR3aa: CASSQGVGRITNEKLFF; v_gene: TRBV3-1/TRBV3-2; len: 17